This T cell receptor (beta chain) was observed in a study of regulatory T cells in long-lasting Graves disease. The time point denotes: persistent/refractory GD, antithyroid drugs over 5 years with positive TRAb. PBMC-extracted RNA yielded the TCR library. From each patient, around 8.7 milliliters of peripheral blood was drawn and collected into an EDTA anticoagulant tube. Relying on iRepertoire HTBI primers and Arm-PCR of CDR3 regions, the team built TCR beta libraries. TCRdb re-called the multiplex PCR reads with MiXCR, one entry per CDR3 protein. The data show 420,000 or so distinct CDR3 sequences, 20% to 30% seen once. This clonotype was seen more than once but under ten times. The J segment lost 12 bases and the V segment lost 8 bases, leaving 13 bases of the junction unmatched. The CDR3 totals 13 residues. Germline loops: CDR1 MNHNS, CDR2 SASEGT.

The source is a female donor with Graves disease. The specimen comprised peripheral blood mononuclear cells (PBMCs), sampled when the disease was refractory, from a patient treated with antithyroid drugs. V and J are TRBV6-1 and TRBJ2-7; 10 nucleotides match TRBD1. This chain's CDR3 is CASSDGGTGARYF. The CDR3, as DNA: TGTGCCAGCTCCGACGGGGGGACAGGGGCTCGGTACTTC.